One sample yielded the 7 T cell receptor beta chains listed below, sequenced in a study of blood T cell repertoires in COVID-19. TCRdb's copy holds only in-frame clones and misses some; the assay was immunoSEQ multiplex PCR. The data show some 66,000 clones, approximately 95% seen once. The sample comprised peripheral blood. The receptor source for this set is a man between 65 and 85 years old with active COVID-19.

The chain recombines TRBV19 with TRBJ2-3; 8 nucleotides line up with TRBD1. The CDR3 is 15 amino acids. Per the germline V gene, CDR1 is LNHDA and CDR2 is SQIVND (reference sequence). The V gene end was trimmed by 6 bases and the J gene end by 3 bases; junction bases not matched to a gene: 8. The CDR3 region has the DNA TGTGCCAGTAGAAACGGACAGGGTTTTACAGATACGCAGTATTTT. Encoded protein: CASRNGQGFTDTQYF.

CDR3 bases: TGTGCCAGCAGCTTGTCGGGCAGGGACTATGGCTACACCTTC. Translation gives CASSLSGRDYGYTF. The V call is TRBV5-6, the J call TRBJ1-2; D may be TRBD1 (5 bases). This CDR3 has 14 residues. Germline V CDR1 and CDR2: SGHDT, YYEEEE. V was shortened by 1 base and J by 3 bases, with 10 bases between the two germline ends.

The gene calls are TRBV5-4 and TRBJ2-2; weak D call: TRBD1 (8 bases). CDR1 is SGHNT and CDR2 is YYREEE in the germline V gene (reference sequence). V lost 4 bases, J lost 6 bases, and 22 bases lay in between. There are 17 residues in the CDR3. CDR3 residues: CASSGGRGGQGAGELFF. For the CDR3, the DNA is TGTGCCAGCAGCGGAGGGAGGGGCGGACAGGGAGCCGGGGAGCTGTTTTTT.

This chain uses TRBV7-9 with TRBJ2-7; 9 nucleotides agree with TRBD1. CDR1 SEHNR and CDR2 FQNEAQ come from the germline V gene (reference sequence). After removal of 5 bases from V and 4 bases from J, the junction contained 6 bases not matched to a gene. The CDR3 spans 14 residues. For the CDR3, the DNA is TGTGCCAGCAGCCTCCAGACAGGGGGGTACGAGCAGTACTTC. Its protein product is CASSLQTGGYEQYF. The entire variable domain, with the rest obtained from reference TRBV7-9 and TRBJ2-7, is as follows: DTGVSQNPRHKITKRGQNVTFRCDPISEHNRLYWYRQTLGQGPEFLTYFQNEAQLEKSRLLSDRFSAERPKGSFSTLEIQRTEQGDSAMYLCASSLQTGGYEQYFGPGTRLTVT.

This chain links TRBV7-9 with TRBJ1-2; D is undetermined. Trimming took off 1 base at V and 8 bases at J, with 11 bases between the two ends. Germline CDR1 reads SEHNR; CDR2 reads FQNEAQ (reference sequence). The CDR3 has 13 residues. Here the CDR3 reads CASSLEPGGGYTF. CDR3 DNA: TGTGCCAGCAGCTTAGAGCCCGGCGGCGGCTACACCTTC.

This clone was counted once. The chain couples TRBV11-3 to TRBJ2-5, with a tentative D call TRBD2 (6 bases). Trimming took 7 bases from V and 2 from J, leaving 14 bases between them. Germline V CDR1 and CDR2: SGHNT, YENEEA. This CDR3 is 14 amino acids long. This CDR3 is CASTTRRGQETQYF. For the CDR3, the DNA is TGTGCCAGCACAACACGCCGGGGGCAAGAGACCCAGTACTTC.

This chain uses TRBV3-1 (or the pseudogene TRBV3-2) with TRBJ2-1; perhaps TRBD2 as D (5 bases). Trimming pared 1 base from V and 13 bases from J, leaving 17 bases between. Germline assignment: CDR1 LGHDT and CDR2 YNNKEL (reference sequence). CDR3 length: 14 residues. The CDR3 nucleotides read TGTGCCAGCAGCCAAGGGTTGGGAGTCTTCGTCCAGTTCTTC. This encodes CASSQGLGVFVQFF.